This T cell receptor (beta chain) was identified during a study of blood T cell repertoires in COVID-19. Study context: Samples taken during acute and convalescent COVID-19 were collected in the United States, Italy and Spain. PBMCs, B-cell-depleted T cells, or T cells provided the cDNA or gDNA that made up the material.

V lost 3 bases to trimming and J lost 6 bases, with 18 bases between them. There are 14 residues in the CDR3. Per the germline V gene, CDR1 is DFQATT and CDR2 is SNEGSKA (reference sequence). Original analysis: The assay estimated nucleated cells by amplifying reference gene primers. Sequencing used immunoSEQ multiplex PCR; TCRdb keeps in-frame clones, though not all of them. From that table come the V and J calls and clone size; the DNA was used to work out D and trimming. Here the sample spans around 250,000 clones, approximately 88% being singletons. Sequenced input: peripheral blood. This TCR was sampled from a human donor in a cohort sampled during active COVID-19. This chain connects TRBV20-1 to TRBJ2-7; D ambiguous. This CDR3 reads CSASITTSLLEQYF. CDR3 bases: TGCAGTGCTAGTATAACTACCTCCCTCCTCGAGCAGTACTTC.